A single sample is the source of the 32 T cell receptor beta chains below, sequenced in a study of Ad26.COV2.S vaccination and SARS-CoV-2 variants. Sequenced by immunoSEQ multiplex PCR; TCRdb stores in-frame clones only, minus some. Here the sample spans hundreds of thousands of clones, about 90% being singletons. The treatment is: 19 received Ad26.COV2.S at low or high dose, single or two shots; five or six received placebo; per-sample allocation not given. Samples came from day 63 after the first vaccine or placebo injection. The sample was peripheral blood, taken in a trial of Ad26.COV2.S vaccine versus placebo. The source of these receptors is a person aged 18-65 years who received the Ad26.COV2.S COVID-19 vaccine or a placebo.

This chain joins TRBV6-4 and TRBJ2-2, with a possible D match to TRBD1 (6 bases). The germline V gene has CDR1 MRHNA and CDR2 SNTAGT. This CDR3 has 14 residues. V lost 2 bases and J 4 bases, leaving 8 bases between the germline ends. The CDR3 sequence: CASSDRGFTGELFF. The DNA of the CDR3 is TGTGCCAGCAGTGACAGGGGGTTCACCGGGGAGCTGTTTTTT.

The CDR3: CASSLGTGPHQPQHF. Written as DNA, the CDR3 is TGTGCCAGCAGCTTGGGGACGGGCCCCCATCAGCCCCAGCATTTT. The V and J genes are TRBV5-5 and TRBJ1-5, with unresolved D. The CDR3 consists of 15 residues. V lost 0 bases and J 5 bases, leaving 12 bases between the germline ends. Germline V gene data show CDR1 as SGHKS and CDR2 as YYEKEE (reference sequence).

The CDR3 DNA sequence: TGTGCCACCAGTGATCCCAACGGACATGAGCAGTTCTTC. Translated: CATSDPNGHEQFF. This rearrangement joins TRBV24-1 to TRBJ2-1; D not certain. Germline V gene lookup returns CDR1 KGHDR and CDR2 SFDVKD. There are 13 residues in the CDR3. V was pared by 3 bases and J by 8 bases, with 10 bases between.

Remarks on this clone: Other DNA variants within this sample encode the same CDR3. The chain recombines TRBV18 with TRBJ2-5, with a weak D call TRBD1 (5 bases). Germline CDR1 reads KGHSH; CDR2 reads LQKENI. This CDR3 is 13 amino acids long. V was shortened by 3 bases and J by 4 bases, with 9 bases between the two germline ends. This chain's CDR3 is CASSPGLLETQYF. DNA for the CDR3: TGTGCCAGCTCACCGGGGCTGTTAGAGACCCAGTACTTC.

The rearrangement links TRBV5-1 to TRBJ2-1, with D possibly TRBD1 on 7 matching bases. Germline lookup yields CDR1 SGHRS and CDR2 YFSETQ. Trimming cost V 4 bases and J 7 bases, with 18 bases left between them. The CDR3 sequence is 15 residues long. The CDR3 DNA follows: TGCGCCAGCAGCCTCGGGCAGGGGGGCCGGAATGAGCAGTTCTTC. This gives the protein CASSLGQGGRNEQFF.

This clone has just a few counts. The V call is TRBV5-1, the J call TRBJ2-7, with 10 positions matching TRBD2. The CDR3 sequence is 15 residues long. Germline V gene sequence: CDR1 SGHRS, CDR2 YFSETQ. V shed 3 bases and J 2 bases; nucleotides not matched to a gene: 5. CDR3 region: CASSSGLAVAYEQYF. The CDR3 DNA follows: TGCGCCAGCAGCTCCGGACTAGCGGTGGCCTACGAGCAGTACTTC.

The V call is TRBV6-5, the J call TRBJ2-5; 11 positions match TRBD2. Germline-derived CDR1 and CDR2 are MNHEY and SVGAGI. Trimming removed 5 bases from V and 3 bases from J; junction bases left unmatched: 2. The CDR3 length is 14 residues. The CDR3 nucleotides read TGTGCCAGCAGTATGACTAGCGGGAAAGAGACCCAGTACTTC. As protein: CASSMTSGKETQYF.

The chain's CDR3 is CASSLITLALETQYF. The CDR3 DNA follows: TGTGCCAGCAGCTTGATAACCCTAGCTCTAGAGACCCAGTACTTC. The chain links TRBV7-9 to TRBJ2-5; D may be TRBD2 (5 bases). With 3 bases removed from V and 4 bases from J, the gap between germline ends came to 15 bases. The germline V gene encodes CDR1 SEHNR and CDR2 FQNEAQ (reference sequence). There are 15 residues in the CDR3.

The rearrangement joins TRBV7-2 to TRBJ1-2, with no clear D. With 11 bases removed from V and 8 bases from J, the gap between germline ends came to 21 bases. The length of the CDR3 is 13 residues. Germline assignment: CDR1 SGHTA and CDR2 FQGNSA. The CDR3 bases are TGTGCCGCAGACCGTTTTGCCTACTCGGGCTACACCTTC. This encodes CAADRFAYSGYTF.

The chain recombines TRBV2 with TRBJ1-5; 8 bases align to TRBD1. Trimming cost V 6 bases and J 7 bases; bases outside gene matches: 11. CDR3 length: 15 residues. The germline CDR1 and CDR2 sequences are SNHLY and FYNNEI. CDR3 bases: TGTGCCAGCAGCGGGACAGGAGGTTCGGGGCAGCCCCAGCATTTT. It is translated as CASSGTGGSGQPQHF. The variable domain in full, completed from reference TRBV2 and TRBJ1-5, reads EPEVTQTPSHQVTQMGQEVILRCVPISNHLYFYWYRQILGQKVEFLVSFYNNEISEKSEIFDDQFSVERPDGSNFTLKIRSTKLEDSAMYFCASSGTGGSGQPQHFGDGTRLSIL.

The chain has TRBV27 and TRBJ2-3; 14 bases are shared with TRBD2. The CDR3 contains 16 residues. With V trimmed by 10 bases and J by 1 base, 7 bases remained unmatched. The germline V gene has CDR1 MNHEY and CDR2 SMNVEV (reference sequence). CDR3 sequence (DNA): TGTGCCACACGGACTAGCGGGGGGTCCGGCACAGATACGCAGTATTTT. This encodes CATRTSGGSGTDTQYF.

This chain connects TRBV3-1 (or the pseudogene TRBV3-2) to TRBJ2-1, with 10 bases lining up with TRBD2. Per the germline V gene, CDR1 is LGHDT and CDR2 is YNNKEL (reference sequence). Trimming took 3 bases from V and 9 from J; bases not matched to a gene: 8. The CDR3 covers 15 residues. CDR3 residues: CASSHPSGSFGEQFF. The DNA of the CDR3 is TGTGCCAGCAGCCACCCTAGCGGGAGTTTCGGTGAGCAGTTCTTC.

The genes are TRBV6-5 and TRBJ2-5; D unclear. CDR1 and CDR2 (germline): MNHEY, SVGAGI. Trimming removed 0 bases from V and 5 bases from J, with 7 bases in between. This CDR3 spans 13 amino acids. CDR3 residues: CASSYSIGETQYF. The CDR3 coding sequence is TGTGCCAGCAGTTACTCGATCGGGGAGACCCAGTACTTC.

CDR3 region: CASSRGLAGDWYQETQYF. The DNA of the CDR3 is TGTGCCAGCAGTAGGGGACTAGCGGGGGACTGGTACCAAGAGACCCAGTACTTC. This rearrangement joins TRBV7-6 to TRBJ2-5; 14 nucleotides match TRBD2. J was trimmed by 0 bases and V by 6 bases; bases with no gene match: 9. This CDR3 has 18 amino acids. Germline-derived CDR1 and CDR2 are SGHVS and FNYEAQ.

This clone was recorded a few times. The rearrangement uses TRBV15 and TRBJ1-5; D is perhaps TRBD1 (6 bases). V was pared by 8 bases and J by 0 bases, with 11 bases between. The CDR3 is 14 amino acids. Per the germline V gene, CDR1 is LNHNV and CDR2 is YYDKDF (reference sequence). The CDR3 loop reads CATATGYSNQPQHF. As DNA, the CDR3 is TGTGCCACCGCAACAGGGTATAGCAATCAGCCCCAGCATTTT.

The V call is TRBV2, the J call TRBJ1-5; weak D call: TRBD1 (5 bases). The CDR3 covers 15 residues. CDR1 SNHLY and CDR2 FYNNEI come from the germline V gene. V was pared by 0 bases and J by 6 bases, with 12 bases between. The CDR3 DNA follows: TGTGCCAGCAGTGAAGCGCTGAGAGGGGTTCAGCCCCAGCATTTT. Amino acids: CASSEALRGVQPQHF. Full variable domain (outside the CDR3, taken from reference TRBV2 and TRBJ1-5): EPEVTQTPSHQVTQMGQEVILRCVPISNHLYFYWYRQILGQKVEFLVSFYNNEISEKSEIFDDQFSVERPDGSNFTLKIRSTKLEDSAMYFCASSEALRGVQPQHFGDGTRLSIL.

Comment on this clone: Other nucleotide sequences from this sample produce the same CDR3. V gene TRBV27 combines with J gene TRBJ2-5; D gene uncertain. Per the germline V gene, CDR1 is MNHEY and CDR2 is SMNVEV (reference sequence). Trimming left V 6 bases short and J 0 bases short, with 5 bases between. This CDR3 spans 12 amino acids. In DNA, the CDR3 is TGTGCCAGCAGCCCGGACCAAGAGACCCAGTACTTC. This encodes CASSPDQETQYF.

This chain uses TRBV19 with TRBJ2-3; 12 positions agree with TRBD2. Germline CDR1 LNHDA, CDR2 SQIVND (reference sequence). The trim removed 5 bases at V and 6 bases at J, leaving 6 bases unmatched. CDR3 length: 15 amino acids. The CDR3 DNA follows: TGTGCCAGTAGTGGACTAGCGGGGAGGGGGGATACGCAGTATTTT. As protein: CASSGLAGRGDTQYF. Full variable domain (outside the CDR3, taken from reference TRBV19 and TRBJ2-3): DGGITQSPKYLFRKEGQNVTLSCEQNLNHDAMYWYRQDPGQGLRLIYYSQIVNDFQKGDIAEGYSVSREKKESFPLTVTSAQKNPTAFYLCASSGLAGRGDTQYFGPGTRLTVL.

V usage is TRBV3-1 (or the pseudogene TRBV3-2) and J usage is TRBJ2-1; D possibly corresponds to TRBD1 (6 bases). CDR3 length: 16 amino acids. Germline CDR1 LGHDT, CDR2 YNNKEL (reference sequence). V lost 1 base and J 4 bases, leaving 14 bases between the germline ends. CDR3 in amino acids: CASSQGRERGYNEQFF. CDR3 in DNA: TGTGCCAGCAGCCAAGGGCGCGAGAGGGGGTACAATGAGCAGTTCTTC.

This clone was found many times. The chain joins TRBV4-2 to TRBJ2-6; D remains ambiguous. The CDR3 loop spans 17 amino acids. CDR1 is LGHNA, CDR2 YNFKEQ, per germline. V lost 0 bases, J lost 0 bases, and 9 bases lay in between. CDR3 in amino acids: CASSQEDSGSGANVLTF. For the CDR3, the DNA is TGTGCCAGCAGCCAAGAAGACTCAGGCTCTGGGGCCAACGTCCTGACTTTC.

CDR3 in DNA: TGTGCCAGCAGCCCGGGACAGGGCTACACTGAAGCTTTCTTT. Protein: CASSPGQGYTEAFF. V and J are TRBV7-3 and TRBJ1-1, with TRBD1 matching over 9 bases. J was trimmed by 3 bases and V by 5 bases; bases with no gene match: 4. The CDR3 extends over 14 amino acids. Germline V CDR1 and CDR2: SGHTA, FQGTGA.

On this clone: The junction departs from germline at one end; a sequencing error may be responsible. This rearrangement joins TRBV7-7 to TRBJ1-1; the D is unclear. Germline values: CDR1 SSHAT, CDR2 FNYEAQ (reference sequence). The CDR3 extends over 15 amino acids. The CDR3 DNA is TGTGCTAGCAGCTTAGAGGCCAGAGAGAACACTGAAGCTTTCTTT. Protein product: CASSLEARENTEAFF.

The CDR3 coding sequence is TGTGCCAGTAGCGGACAGGATCTCTCCTACGAGCAGTACTTC. It is translated as CASSGQDLSYEQYF. This chain uses TRBV19 with TRBJ2-7, with 7 nucleotides matching TRBD1. Looked up from germline, CDR1 is LNHDA and CDR2 is SQIVND (reference sequence). The CDR3 is 14 amino acids. J was trimmed by 0 bases and V by 6 bases; bases with no gene match: 5.

Here the CDR3 reads CASSKKGGQPQHF. CDR3 sequence (DNA): TGTGCCAGCAGCAAAAAAGGGGGTCAGCCCCAGCATTTT. The V gene is TRBV21-1, the J gene TRBJ1-5; the table calls TRBD1, which could not be checked here. TRBV21-1 is a pseudogene. This CDR3 spans 13 amino acids.

The chain has TRBV5-1 and TRBJ2-5, with D unresolved. V was pared by 2 bases and J by 7 bases, with 6 bases between. This CDR3 is 11 amino acids long. CDR1 and CDR2 from the germline V gene are SGHRS and YFSETQ. The CDR3 sequence is CASSLDGTQYF. The CDR3 DNA is TGCGCCAGCAGCTTAGATGGGACCCAGTACTTC.

The rearrangement uses TRBV12-3 or TRBV12-4 and TRBJ2-2; no clear D gene. The length of the CDR3 is 11 residues. V was cut by 7 bases and J by 9 bases, with 9 bases left in between. In DNA form, the CDR3 reads TGTGCCAGCACCGCCTTGAGGGAGCTGTTTTTT. Its translation is CASTALRELFF.

The J gene is TRBJ1-4, the V gene TRBV5-1; the match to TRBD1 covers 7 bases. The length of the CDR3 is 14 residues. The V and J ends lost 4 bases and 3 bases, in that order; junction bases with no gene match: 3. Germline lookup yields CDR1 SGHRS and CDR2 YFSETQ. In DNA form, the CDR3 reads TGCGCCAGCAGCCCCGGGACAGCTAATGAAAAACTGTTTTTT. This encodes CASSPGTANEKLFF. The variable domain in full, completed from reference TRBV5-1 and TRBJ1-4, reads KAGVTQTPRYLIKTRGQQVTLSCSPISGHRSVSWYQQTPGQGLQFLFEYFSETQRNKGNFPGRFSGRQFSNSRSEMNVSTLELGDSALYLCASSPGTANEKLFFGSGTQLSVL.

The rearrangement links TRBV2 to TRBJ1-1; D is possibly TRBD1 (6 bases). The CDR3 is 12 residues long. Trimming removed 5 bases from V and 7 bases from J, with 11 bases in between. Germline V gene sequence: CDR1 SNHLY, CDR2 FYNNEI. The DNA of the CDR3 is TGTGCCAGCAGTTTCACAGGGATTGAAGCTTTCTTT. Protein product: CASSFTGIEAFF. Filled out from reference TRBV2 and TRBJ1-1, the complete variable domain reads EPEVTQTPSHQVTQMGQEVILRCVPISNHLYFYWYRQILGQKVEFLVSFYNNEISEKSEIFDDQFSVERPDGSNFTLKIRSTKLEDSAMYFCASSFTGIEAFFGQGTRLTVV.

The chain employs TRBV3-1 (or the pseudogene TRBV3-2) and TRBJ1-6, with unresolved D. This CDR3 region has 16 residues. Trimming left V 1 base short and J 7 bases short, with 14 bases between. Germline assignment: CDR1 LGHDT and CDR2 YNNKEL (reference sequence). The CDR3 sequence: CASSQAQPGLNSPLHF. The CDR3 DNA follows: TGTGCCAGCAGCCAAGCTCAGCCGGGTCTAAATTCACCCCTCCACTTT.

V gene TRBV6-5 combines with J gene TRBJ2-5; 9 bases are a match to TRBD2. The CDR3 consists of 16 residues. Germline V lookup: CDR1 MNHEY, CDR2 SVGAGI. After removal of 0 bases from V and 4 bases from J, the junction contained 6 bases not matched to a gene. The CDR3 DNA is TGTGCCAGCAGTTACTCGGGTAGCGGGGGTATAGAGACCCAGTACTTC. It is translated as CASSYSGSGGIETQYF.

The chain is built from TRBV5-4 and TRBJ2-5; D uncertain. The germline gives CDR1 SGHNT, CDR2 YYREEE (reference sequence). Trimming removed 5 bases at V and 3 bases at J, with 8 bases between. This CDR3 has 12 amino acids. The CDR3 region is CASRAEEETQYF. CDR3 nucleotide sequence: TGTGCCAGCAGGGCCGAAGAAGAGACCCAGTACTTC.

The genes are TRBV7-9 and TRBJ2-7, with 10 bases identical to TRBD2. Germline trimming cut 0 bases from V and 2 bases from J; bases unmatched to any gene: 1. This CDR3 has 15 residues. The germline gives CDR1 SEHNR, CDR2 FQNEAQ (reference sequence). The CDR3 DNA follows: TGTGCCAGCAGCTTAGCACTAGCGGGGACCTACGAGCAGTACTTC. It codes for CASSLALAGTYEQYF. Drawing the rest from reference TRBV7-9 and TRBJ2-7, the complete variable domain is DTGVSQNPRHKITKRGQNVTFRCDPISEHNRLYWYRQTLGQGPEFLTYFQNEAQLEKSRLLSDRFSAERPKGSFSTLEIQRTEQGDSAMYLCASSLALAGTYEQYFGPGTRLTVT.